This TCR beta chain originates from a study of blood T cell repertoires in COVID-19. Study overall: Spain, Italy and the United States supplied samples that represented acute and convalescent COVID-19. From T cells, B-cell-depleted T cells, or PBMCs came the material, which was cDNA or gDNA.

The CDR3 has 12 amino acids. Germline CDR1 reads MGHDK; CDR2 reads SYGVNS. Trimming cost V 8 bases and J 4 bases, with 8 bases left between them. In the original processing: Estimation of nucleated cell counts was performed using reference gene primer amplification. Method: immunoSEQ multiplex PCR; TCRdb's copy keeps in-frame clones and lacks some. V and J calls and clone size are those listed in that table; D and trimming were worked out from the DNA. The sample has roughly 200,000 clones; approximately 86% are singletons. The receptor was isolated from a man aged 35 to 55 with active or convalescent COVID-19. Specimen: peripheral blood. The genes are TRBV25-1 and TRBJ1-4; unclear D gene. The CDR3 DNA is TGTGCCAGCCAGAGGGTTAATGAAAAACTGTTTTTT. This sequence encodes CASQRVNEKLFF.